The clone carrying this T cell receptor beta chain was observed many times. Antigen unknown. These data are taken from a study of early T cells in non-severe SARS-CoV-2 infection. Whole-study context: The chains were unpaired, and the sequenced material was bulk RNA from unsorted whole blood. Study outcomes and limitations: Matching with VDJdb favored anti-spike CD8 responses (missing private and CD4 specificities).

The CDR3 sequence is 14 residues long. V dropped 5 bases and J dropped 3; count of bases not matched to a gene: 5. CDR1 is LNHDA, CDR2 SQIVND, per germline (reference sequence). Unique molecular identifiers were attached to individual cDNA molecules. TCRdb called the 5' RACE reads again in MiXCR, with one record for every CDR3 protein. The sample records 40,000 to 45,000 distinct CDR3 sequences, roughly 5% being singletons. The receptor was derived from an adult who was a healthcare worker with PCR-confirmed SARS-CoV-2 infection or an uninfected control (not recorded which). Sequencing used whole blood. This chain uses TRBV19 with TRBJ2-7, with TRBD1 matching over 9 bases. CDR3 nucleotide sequence: TGTGCCAGTAGTCCAACGGGACAGGGCTACGAGCAGTACTTC. As protein: CASSPTGQGYEQYF.